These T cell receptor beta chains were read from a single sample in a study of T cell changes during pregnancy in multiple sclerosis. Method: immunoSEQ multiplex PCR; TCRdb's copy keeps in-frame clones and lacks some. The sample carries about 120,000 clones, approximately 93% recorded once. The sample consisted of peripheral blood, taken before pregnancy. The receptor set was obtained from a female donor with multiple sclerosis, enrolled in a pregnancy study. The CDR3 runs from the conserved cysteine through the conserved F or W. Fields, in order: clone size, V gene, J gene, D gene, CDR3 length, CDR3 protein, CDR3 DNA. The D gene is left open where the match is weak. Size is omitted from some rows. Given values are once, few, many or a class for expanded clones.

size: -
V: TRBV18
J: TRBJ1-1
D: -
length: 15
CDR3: CASSPSPGLNTEAFF
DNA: TGTGCCAGCTCACCTTCTCCAGGGCTGAACACTGAAGCTTTCTTT

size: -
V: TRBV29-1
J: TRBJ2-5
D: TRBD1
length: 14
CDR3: CSVGGRGIQETQYF
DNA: TGCAGCGTTGGAGGCAGGGGGATTCAAGAGACCCAGTACTTC

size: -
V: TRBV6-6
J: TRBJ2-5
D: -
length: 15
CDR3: CASSLSDLPEGAQYF
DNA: TGTGCCAGCAGTCTTTCGGACCTCCCCGAGGGAGCCCAGTACTTC

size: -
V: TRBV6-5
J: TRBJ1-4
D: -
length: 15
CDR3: CASSYRGGTNEKLFF
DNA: TGTGCCAGCAGTTACCGGGGAGGGACTAATGAAAAACTGTTTTTT

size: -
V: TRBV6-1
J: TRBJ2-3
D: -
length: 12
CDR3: CASSDGGMAQYF
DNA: TGTGCCAGCAGTGATGGGGGCATGGCGCAGTATTTT

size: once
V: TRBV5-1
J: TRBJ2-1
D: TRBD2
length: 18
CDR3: CASAPRAGGRSSYNEQFF
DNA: TGCGCCAGCGCTCCCCGAGCGGGAGGCCGGAGCTCCTACAATGAGCAGTTCTTC

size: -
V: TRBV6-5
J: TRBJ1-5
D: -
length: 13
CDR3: CASRYDSNQPQHF
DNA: TGTGCCAGCAGATACGACAGTAATCAGCCCCAGCATTTT

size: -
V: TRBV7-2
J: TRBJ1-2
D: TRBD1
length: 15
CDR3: CASSLDVGTVYGYTF
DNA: TGTGCCAGCAGCTTAGATGTCGGGACAGTTTATGGCTACACCTTC

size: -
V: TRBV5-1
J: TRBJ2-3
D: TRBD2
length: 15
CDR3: CASSPSGSPRDAQYF
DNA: TGCGCCAGCAGCCCTAGCGGGAGCCCTCGTGATGCGCAGTATTTT

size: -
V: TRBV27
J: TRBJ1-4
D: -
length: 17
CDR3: CASRTLLGALADEKLFF
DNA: TGTGCCAGCAGAACCCTCCTAGGGGCTCTGGCGGATGAAAAACTGTTTTTT

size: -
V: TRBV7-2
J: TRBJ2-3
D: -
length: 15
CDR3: CASRRDAPGTDTQYF
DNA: TGTGCCAGCCGCCGAGATGCTCCTGGCACAGATACGCAGTATTTT

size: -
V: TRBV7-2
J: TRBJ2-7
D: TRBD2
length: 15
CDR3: CASSLVSSGIYEQYF
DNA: TGTGCCAGCAGCTTAGTGTCTAGCGGGATTTACGAGCAGTACTTC

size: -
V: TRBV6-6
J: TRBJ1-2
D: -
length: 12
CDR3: CASAGGSSGYTF
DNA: TGTGCCAGCGCGGGGGGCTCCTCTGGCTACACCTTC

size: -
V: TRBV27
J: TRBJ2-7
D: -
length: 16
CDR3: CASSLSGGLSSYEQYF
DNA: TGTGCCAGCAGTTTATCTGGGGGACTGAGCTCCTACGAGCAGTACTTC

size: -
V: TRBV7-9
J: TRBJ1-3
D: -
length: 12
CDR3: CASSLAGDTIYF
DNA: TGTGCCAGCAGCTTAGCCGGGGACACCATATATTTT

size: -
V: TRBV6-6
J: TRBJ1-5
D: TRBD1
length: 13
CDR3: CASSRQGNQPQHF
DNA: TGTGCCAGCAGTCGACAGGGGAATCAGCCCCAGCATTTT

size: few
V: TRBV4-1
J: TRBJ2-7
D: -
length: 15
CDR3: CASSPLGEASYEQYF
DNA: TGCGCCAGCAGCCCCTTAGGGGAGGCCTCCTACGAGCAGTACTTC

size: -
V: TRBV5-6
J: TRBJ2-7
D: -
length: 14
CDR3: CASSLGSNSYEQYF
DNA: TGTGCCAGCAGCTTGGGGAGTAATTCCTACGAGCAGTACTTC

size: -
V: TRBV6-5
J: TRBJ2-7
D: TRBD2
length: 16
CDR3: CASSYSGLAGRYEQYF
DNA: TGTGCCAGCAGTTACTCAGGACTAGCGGGCCGCTACGAGCAGTACTTC

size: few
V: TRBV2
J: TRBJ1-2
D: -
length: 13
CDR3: CASSLTGNYGYTF
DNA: TGTGCCAGCAGTCTAACTGGTAACTATGGCTACACCTTC

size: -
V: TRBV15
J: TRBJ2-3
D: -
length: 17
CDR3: CATSGRQAVSSTDTQYF
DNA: TGTGCCACCAGCGGGCGCCAAGCGGTATCGAGCACAGATACGCAGTATTTT

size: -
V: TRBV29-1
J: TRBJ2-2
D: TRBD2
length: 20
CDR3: CSVEGARLGLAGGNTGELFF
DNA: TGCAGCGTTGAAGGGGCTAGACTTGGACTAGCGGGAGGGAACACCGGGGAGCTGTTTTTT